What follows is one T cell receptor beta chain and its context. The antigen is not known. As to treatment: roughly 11-day PBMC culture with coronavirus spike peptide pools or control peptides (ViraFEST assay). Samples of CD4+ T cells were obtained from the unexposed donor before the COVID-19 pandemic (2011-2018). Expansion of antigen-specific T cells with peptide pools by ViraFEST preceded sequencing of TCRs. The data were obtained in a study of vaccination and CD4 T cells after COVID-19. Sequencing of cultured CD4+ T cell DNA used the Oncomine TCR Beta short-read assay. DNA came from CD4+ T cells after culture. TCRdb used MiXCR to reprocess the PCR reads, holding one entry per CDR3 protein. The profile shows fewer than 5,000 distinct CDR3 sequences, approximately 71% of them singletons. The germline V gene encodes CDR1 LNHDA and CDR2 SQIVND (reference sequence). Trimming took off 2 bases at V and 6 bases at J, with 19 bases between the two ends. The length of the CDR3 is 16 residues.

This chain joins TRBV19 and TRBJ1-2; D perhaps matches TRBD1 (5 bases). The sequenced sample was CD4+ T cells from blood, cultured in vitro. This clonotype originated in a human donor in good health. CDR3 nucleotide sequence: TGTGCCAGTAGTATACGGGTGTCTGGGGGATCGAATGGCTACACCTTC. This encodes CASSIRVSGGSNGYTF.